These 11 T cell receptor beta chains were all obtained from the same sample, sequenced in a study of blood T cell repertoires in COVID-19. Profiled with immunoSEQ multiplex PCR; TCRdb holds only in-frame clones, not every one. The sample contains roughly 380,000 clones, approximately 89% of which appear only once. Sequenced sample: peripheral blood. Receptors originate from a woman in her 40s with COVID-19, enrolled during active disease.

V usage is TRBV7-3 and J usage is TRBJ2-6; possibly TRBD2 for D (6 bases). Germline CDR1 SGHTA, CDR2 FQGTGA. CDR3 size: 19 residues. Trimming removed 1 base from V and 0 bases from J, with 16 bases in between. The CDR3 DNA sequence: TGTGCCAGCAGCTTAATGTGGGCGGGGTTGAACTCTGGGGCCAACGTCCTGACTTTC. It is translated as CASSLMWAGLNSGANVLTF.

The J gene is TRBJ1-1, the V gene TRBV5-1; the match to TRBD1 covers 8 bases. V shed 2 bases, J shed 4 bases, and the junction held 7 bases outside the gene matches. Germline values: CDR1 SGHRS, CDR2 YFSETQ. The CDR3 sequence is 15 residues long. CDR3 sequence reads: CASSLEDREITEAFF. DNA for the CDR3: TGCGCCAGCAGCTTAGAGGACAGGGAGATCACTGAAGCTTTCTTT.

The V gene is TRBV4-2, the J gene TRBJ2-1; the match to TRBD2 covers 9 bases. The V segment lost 2 bases and the J segment 4 bases; nucleotides outside the gene matches: 3. Germline V gene data show CDR1 as LGHNA and CDR2 as YNFKEQ. The CDR3 has 15 amino acids. The CDR3 DNA is TGTGCCAGCAGCCAAAGACTAGCGGTGTACAATGAGCAGTTCTTC. It is translated as CASSQRLAVYNEQFF.

The J gene is TRBJ2-7, the V gene TRBV12-3 or TRBV12-4; maybe TRBD1 (6 bases). The CDR3 contains 13 residues. Trimming stripped 7 bases from V and 7 bases from J, with 17 bases between. CDR3 sequence reads: CASNQGQSGEQYF. The CDR3 coding sequence is TGTGCCAGCAACCAAGGACAGTCAGGGGAGCAGTACTTC.

This rearrangement joins TRBV7-6 to TRBJ2-4, with a possible D match to TRBD1 (6 bases). The CDR3 is 18 residues long. CDR1 and CDR2 (germline): SGHVS, FNYEAQ. Between the trimmed V and J ends, which lost 4 bases and 0 bases, there was a span of 19 bases. This chain's CDR3 is CASSSEAGQQIAKNIQYF. DNA of the CDR3: TGTGCCAGCAGCTCGGAGGCAGGACAGCAGATAGCCAAAAACATTCAGTACTTC.

This sequence joins TRBV7-9 and TRBJ1-4, with 9 bases identical to TRBD1. With V trimmed by 5 bases and J by 6 bases, 4 bases remained unmatched. The CDR3 contains 14 residues. Germline CDR1 reads SEHNR; CDR2 reads FQNEAQ (reference sequence). This chain's CDR3 is CASSHRDRDEKLFF. In nucleotides, the CDR3 is TGTGCCAGCAGCCACCGGGACAGGGATGAAAAACTGTTTTTT.

CDR3 amino acids: CASKRGEGTYGYTF. The CDR3 DNA reads as TGTGCCAGTAAACGAGGGGAGGGCACGTATGGCTACACCTTC. The rearrangement links TRBV19 to TRBJ1-2; D is perhaps TRBD1 (5 bases). Germline-derived CDR1 and CDR2 are LNHDA and SQIVND (reference sequence). This CDR3 is 14 amino acids long. V was trimmed by 7 bases and J by 5 bases, leaving 17 bases between them.

The chain links TRBV7-2 to TRBJ1-2; TRBD1 matches 8 bases. CDR1 and CDR2 from the germline V gene are SGHTA and FQGNSA. The V gene end was trimmed by 1 base and the J gene end by 5 bases; junction bases not matched to a gene: 3. CDR3 size: 14 residues. In nucleotides, the CDR3 is TGTGCCAGCAGCTTAGGGACAGGGCAATATGGCTACACCTTC. This sequence encodes CASSLGTGQYGYTF.

The table lists this clone with a few counts. This sequence joins TRBV6-6 and TRBJ1-3, with 8 bases fitting TRBD1. With 5 bases clipped from V and 4 bases from J, the junction kept 7 bases outside the gene matches. The CDR3 covers 15 residues. From germline, CDR1 is MNHNY and CDR2 SVGAGI (reference sequence). CDR3 coding DNA: TGTGCCAGCAGTGCAGGGGGCGCGGGCGGAAACACCATATATTTT. Encoded protein: CASSAGGAGGNTIYF.

The J gene is TRBJ1-2, the V gene TRBV2; D is perhaps TRBD1 (5 bases). This CDR3 has 14 residues. Germline-derived CDR1 and CDR2 are SNHLY and FYNNEI. Trimming pared 3 bases from V and 4 bases from J, leaving 12 bases between. The CDR3 DNA reads as TGTGCCAGCAGTGACGACAGCCGCCGCTATGGCTACACCTTC. Translation: CASSDDSRRYGYTF.

The chain is built from TRBV5-5 and TRBJ1-2; no definite D call. CDR1 SGHKS and CDR2 YYEKEE come from the germline V gene (reference sequence). The CDR3 runs to 13 residues. Trimming removed 3 bases from V and 4 bases from J, with 10 bases in between. The CDR3 DNA follows: TGTGCCAGCAGCTCCGGGTCCATCTATGGCTACACCTTC. Its protein product is CASSSGSIYGYTF.